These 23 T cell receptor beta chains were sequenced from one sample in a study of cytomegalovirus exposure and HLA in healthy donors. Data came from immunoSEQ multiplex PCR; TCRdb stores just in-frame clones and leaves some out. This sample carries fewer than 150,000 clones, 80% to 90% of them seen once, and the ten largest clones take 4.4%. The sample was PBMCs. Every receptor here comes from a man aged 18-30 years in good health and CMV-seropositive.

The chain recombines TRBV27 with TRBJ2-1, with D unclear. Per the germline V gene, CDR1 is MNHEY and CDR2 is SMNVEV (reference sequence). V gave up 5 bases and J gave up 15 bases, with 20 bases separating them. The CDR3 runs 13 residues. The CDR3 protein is CASSPTQIDYRFF. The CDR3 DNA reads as TGTGCCAGCAGTCCCACCCAGATAGATTACAGGTTCTTC.

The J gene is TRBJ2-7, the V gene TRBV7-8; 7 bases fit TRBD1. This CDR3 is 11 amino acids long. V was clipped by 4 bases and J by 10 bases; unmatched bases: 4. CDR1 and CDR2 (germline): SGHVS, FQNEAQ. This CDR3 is CASSYGTDQYF. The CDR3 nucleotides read TGTGCCAGCAGCTATGGGACAGATCAGTACTTC.

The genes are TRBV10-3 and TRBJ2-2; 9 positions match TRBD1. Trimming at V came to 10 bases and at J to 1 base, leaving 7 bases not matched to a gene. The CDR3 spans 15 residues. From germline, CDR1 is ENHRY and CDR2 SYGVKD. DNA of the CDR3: TGTGCCACCGGGACAGGGAACCGGAACACCGGGGAGCTGTTTTTT. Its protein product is CATGTGNRNTGELFF.

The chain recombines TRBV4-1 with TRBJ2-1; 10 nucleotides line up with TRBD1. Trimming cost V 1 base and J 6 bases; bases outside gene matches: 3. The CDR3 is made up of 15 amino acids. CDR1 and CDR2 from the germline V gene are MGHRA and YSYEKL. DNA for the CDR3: TGCGCCAGCAGCCAAGTCAGGACAGGGGGCAATGAGCAGTTCTTC. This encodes CASSQVRTGGNEQFF.

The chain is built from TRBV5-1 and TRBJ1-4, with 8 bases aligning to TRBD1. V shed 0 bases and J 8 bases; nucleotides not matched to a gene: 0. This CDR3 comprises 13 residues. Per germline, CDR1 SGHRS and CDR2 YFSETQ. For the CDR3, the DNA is TGCGCCAGCAGCTTGGGACAGGGGGAAAAACTGTTTTTT. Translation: CASSLGQGEKLFF.

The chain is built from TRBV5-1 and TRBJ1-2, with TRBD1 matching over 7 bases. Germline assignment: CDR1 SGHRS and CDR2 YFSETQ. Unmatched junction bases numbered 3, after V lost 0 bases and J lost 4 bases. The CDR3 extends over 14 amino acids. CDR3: CASSLVEGAYGYTF. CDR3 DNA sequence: TGCGCCAGCAGCTTGGTGGAGGGGGCCTATGGCTACACCTTC.

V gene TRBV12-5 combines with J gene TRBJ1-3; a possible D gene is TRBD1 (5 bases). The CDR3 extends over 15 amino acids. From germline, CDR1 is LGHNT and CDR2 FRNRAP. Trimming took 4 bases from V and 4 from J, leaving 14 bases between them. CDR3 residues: CASGSNGGGGNTIYF. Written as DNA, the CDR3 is TGTGCTAGTGGTTCCAATGGGGGAGGCGGAAACACCATATATTTT.

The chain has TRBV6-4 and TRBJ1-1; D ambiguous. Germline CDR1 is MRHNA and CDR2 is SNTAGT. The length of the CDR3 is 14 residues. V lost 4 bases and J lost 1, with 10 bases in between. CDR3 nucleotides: TGTGCCAGCAGTGCGGGTCCTGGGAACACTGAAGCTTTCTTT. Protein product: CASSAGPGNTEAFF.

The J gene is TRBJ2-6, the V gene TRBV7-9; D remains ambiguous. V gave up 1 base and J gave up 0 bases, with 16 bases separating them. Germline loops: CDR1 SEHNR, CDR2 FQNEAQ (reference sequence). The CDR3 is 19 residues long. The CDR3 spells CASSLGSSGYSSGANVLTF. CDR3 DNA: TGTGCCAGCAGCTTAGGTTCATCAGGTTATAGCTCTGGGGCCAACGTCCTGACTTTC.

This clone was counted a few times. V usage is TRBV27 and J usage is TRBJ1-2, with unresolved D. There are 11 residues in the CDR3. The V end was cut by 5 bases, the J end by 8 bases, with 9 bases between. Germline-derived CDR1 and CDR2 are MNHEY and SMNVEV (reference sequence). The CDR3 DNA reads TGTGCCAGCAGTGAGGGAATGGGCTACACCTTC. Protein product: CASSEGMGYTF.

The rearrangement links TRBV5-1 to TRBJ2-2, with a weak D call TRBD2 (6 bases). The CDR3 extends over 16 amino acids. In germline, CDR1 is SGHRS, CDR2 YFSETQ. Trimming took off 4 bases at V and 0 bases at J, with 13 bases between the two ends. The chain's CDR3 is CASSKGTDANTGELFF. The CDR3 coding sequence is TGCGCCAGCAGCAAGGGGACTGACGCGAACACCGGGGAGCTGTTTTTT.

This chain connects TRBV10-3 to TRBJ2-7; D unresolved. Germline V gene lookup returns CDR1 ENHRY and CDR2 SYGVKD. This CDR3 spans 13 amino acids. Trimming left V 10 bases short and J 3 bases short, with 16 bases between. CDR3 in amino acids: CATRVAENYEQYF. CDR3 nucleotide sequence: TGTGCCACCCGGGTGGCAGAGAACTACGAGCAGTACTTC.

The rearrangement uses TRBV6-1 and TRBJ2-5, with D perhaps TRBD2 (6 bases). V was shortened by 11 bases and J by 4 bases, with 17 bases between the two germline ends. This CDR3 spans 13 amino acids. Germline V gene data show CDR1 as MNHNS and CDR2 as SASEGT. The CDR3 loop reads CAARRVGGETQYF. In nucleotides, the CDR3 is TGTGCCGCCCGCAGGGTGGGGGGAGAGACCCAGTACTTC.

In nucleotides, the CDR3 is TGTGCCAGTAGTATAGGTGGAACAGAGAACACTGAAGCTTTCTTT. Translating gives CASSIGGTENTEAFF. V and J are TRBV19 and TRBJ1-1; D call uncertain. The ends were cut back, 1 base at V and 1 base at J, with 10 bases in the middle. Per the germline V gene, CDR1 is LNHDA and CDR2 is SQIVND (reference sequence). The CDR3 has 15 amino acids.

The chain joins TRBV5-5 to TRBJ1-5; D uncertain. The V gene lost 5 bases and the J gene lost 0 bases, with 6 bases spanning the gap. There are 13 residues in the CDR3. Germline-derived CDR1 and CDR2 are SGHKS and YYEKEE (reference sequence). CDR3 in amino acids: CASRQYSNQPQHF. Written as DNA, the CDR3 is TGTGCCAGCAGACAATATAGCAATCAGCCCCAGCATTTT.

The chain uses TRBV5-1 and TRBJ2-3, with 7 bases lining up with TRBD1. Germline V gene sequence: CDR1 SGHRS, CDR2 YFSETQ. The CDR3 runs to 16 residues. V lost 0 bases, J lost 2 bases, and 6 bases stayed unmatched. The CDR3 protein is CASSLGVRGFTDTQYF. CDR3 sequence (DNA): TGCGCCAGCAGCTTGGGTGTCAGGGGGTTCACAGATACGCAGTATTTT.

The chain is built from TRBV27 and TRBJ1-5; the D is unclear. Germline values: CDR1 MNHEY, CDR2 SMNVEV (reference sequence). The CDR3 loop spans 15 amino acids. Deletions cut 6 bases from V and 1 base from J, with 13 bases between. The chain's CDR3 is CASRTGLNSNQPQHF. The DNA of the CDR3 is TGTGCCAGCAGAACCGGACTCAACAGCAATCAGCCCCAGCATTTT.

The CDR3 DNA is TGTGCCAGCAGCTCCTTGACTAGCCTCTCTCCACTTTACAATGAGCAGTTCTTC. Translation: CASSSLTSLSPLYNEQFF. V is TRBV13 and J is TRBJ2-1; TRBD2 matches 7 bases. CDR3 length equals 18 residues. V was pared by 4 bases and J by 4 bases, with 16 bases of the junction left unmatched. CDR1 is PRHDT, CDR2 FYEKMQ, per germline (reference sequence).

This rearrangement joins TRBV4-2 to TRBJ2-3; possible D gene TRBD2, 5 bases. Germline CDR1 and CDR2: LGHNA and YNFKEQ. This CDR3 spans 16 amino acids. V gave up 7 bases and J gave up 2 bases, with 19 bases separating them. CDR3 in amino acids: CASTPHWSGDTDTQYF. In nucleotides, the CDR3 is TGTGCCAGCACCCCTCATTGGAGCGGAGACACAGATACGCAGTATTTT.

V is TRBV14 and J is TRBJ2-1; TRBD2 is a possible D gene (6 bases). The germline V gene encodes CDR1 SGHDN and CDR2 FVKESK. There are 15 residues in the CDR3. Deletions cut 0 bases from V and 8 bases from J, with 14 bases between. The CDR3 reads CASSQDLRRGDEQFF. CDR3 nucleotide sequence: TGTGCCAGCAGCCAAGATCTTAGGAGGGGAGATGAGCAGTTCTTC. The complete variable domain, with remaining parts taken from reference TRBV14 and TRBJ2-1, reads EAGVTQFPSHSVIEKGQTVTLRCDPISGHDNLYWYRRVMGKEIKFLLHFVKESKQDESGMPNNRFLAERTGGTYSTLKVQPAELEDSGVYFCASSQDLRRGDEQFFGPGTRLTVL.

DNA of the CDR3: TGTGCCAGCAGCGACCCTAGAGCAAACCAAGAGACCCAGTACTTC. This codes for CASSDPRANQETQYF. V is TRBV7-6 and J is TRBJ2-5; unclear D gene. Germline lookup yields CDR1 SGHVS and CDR2 FNYEAQ. The CDR3 runs 15 residues. Trimming stripped 5 bases from V and 0 bases from J, with 13 bases between.

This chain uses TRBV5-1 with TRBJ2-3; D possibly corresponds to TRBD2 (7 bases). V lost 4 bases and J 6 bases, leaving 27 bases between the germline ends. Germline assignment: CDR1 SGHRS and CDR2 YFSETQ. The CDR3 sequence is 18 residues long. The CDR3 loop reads CASSTLAKARGGVDTQYF. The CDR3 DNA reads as TGCGCCAGCAGCACCCTTGCCAAAGCTAGAGGGGGGGTGGATACGCAGTATTTT.

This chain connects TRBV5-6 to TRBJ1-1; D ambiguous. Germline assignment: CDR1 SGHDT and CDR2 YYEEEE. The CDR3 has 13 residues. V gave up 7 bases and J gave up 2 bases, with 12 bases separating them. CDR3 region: CASARGINTEAFF. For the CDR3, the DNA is TGTGCCAGCGCCCGGGGTATCAACACTGAAGCTTTCTTT.